This entry concerns a single T cell receptor (beta chain). This clonotype was observed at least ten times. Its antigen is currently not known. Within one base of it there is no much larger clone, and no base qualities were kept. The record originates from a study of T cells in Graves' hyperthyroidism and ophthalmopathy (dated by TCRdb to about 2019). Regarding the study in general: Peripheral blood was collected at initial diagnosis, before any treatment. To identify distinguishing TCR V-J signatures, a discovery cohort of around 98 patients was used, comprising some 43 with Graves' ophthalmopathy and 57 with stable Graves' hyperthyroidism. Prospective prediction of ophthalmopathy was tested in an independent validation cohort consisting of under 20 hyperthyroidism patients and some 16 patients who later progressed to ophthalmopathy. The paper describes TCR Vbeta CDR3 sequencing of around 140 peripheral blood samples, made up of around 41 ophthalmopathy patients, 70 to 75 hyperthyroidism patients and roughly 17 progressor patients. Following sampling, methimazole starting at 30 mg daily was given to hyperthyroidism patients, and high-dose intravenous methylprednisolone was given to ophthalmopathy patients. In roughly six Graves' hyperthyroidism patients, the study also compared T-cell repertoires from thyroid tissue with T-cell repertoires from blood. The approximately 90 discovery patients were randomly split 7:3 into training and test sets. General study outcomes and caveats: Sample size was not statistically predetermined, and investigators were not blinded to group allocation. Blood samples also contained most of the expanded thyroid clonotypes (frequency above 0.001), which suggests that blood repertoires may reflect thyroid immune responses. In validation, the model predicted progression to ophthalmopathy a median of roughly six months before onset, with roughly 71% sensitivity and roughly 73% specificity. A model built on a 13 V-J signature distinguished ophthalmopathy from stable hyperthyroidism, reaching about 89% sensitivity and under 84% specificity in cross-validation and 80%/75% in testing.

The TCR beta CDR3 regions were amplified from RNA transcripts. The TCR CDR3 was subjected to a first round of RT-PCR using the HTBI primer set and the Qiagen OneStep RT-PCR kit. A second multiplex PCR round built the libraries, followed by size selection and purification. Paired-end sequencing of the libraries was performed with 100 bp reads on an Illumina HiSeq2000. Concerning the study's data processing: SOAPnuke was used to process the raw data, removing reads that contained adapters or uncalled bases, had a mean Phred below 15, or lacked an exact match to the constant primer or identifier. COPE v1.2.5 was used to merge high-quality paired reads, and clonotypes were defined as unique nucleotide sequences. MiTCR v1.1 was used to align clonotypes to the IMGT TRBV, TRBD and TRBJ reference segments. The analysis included only V-J combinations with a frequency above 0.0001, which together covered around 99% of the repertoires. A TCS score was defined as the ratio between F50 (clonal expansion) and ExV (chaos), using BLOSUM62-based TCRdist between CDR3 peptides within each V-J. Welch's t-statistics and random forest reduced roughly 500 V-J features to 13, which were used in a naive Bayes classifier (R e1071). TCRdb passed the public sequencing reads through fastp at Q25 and MiXCR, retaining productive beta sequences. Records with the same CDR3 protein are collapsed into one entry carrying the most frequent genes and DNA. Clone size and V and J calls follow TCRdb, not the original study. For this sample there are a few hundred thousand distinct CDR3 sequences; around 20% appear just once. In total, the top ten clones hold about a quarter of the sample.

Stable Graves' hyperthyroidism was defined as no progression to ophthalmopathy during 18 months of follow-up. Hyperthyroidism patients were newly diagnosed, had a disease duration of under 2 months, and were aged 18 to 65 years. The study excluded patients with uncontrolled infections, other autoimmune diseases, pregnancy or lactation. Diagnoses were established on the basis of clinical symptoms, serum thyroxine and TRAb, thyroid ultrasound, and orbital computed tomography. PBMCs were separated from under 12 ml of fresh peripheral blood using Ficoll-Paque density gradient centrifugation. Total RNA was extracted using Trizol reagent, and RNA quality was assessed on an Agilent 2100 Bioanalyzer. Including the terminal cysteine and phenylalanine, the CDR3 comprises 13 residues. Only the CDR3 region is kept as DNA, spanning 39 bases read in frame from base 1. A distance of 10 bases separates the germline ends of V and J, which lose 4 bases and 3 bases respectively. The germline V gene gives CDR1 as SNHLY and CDR2 as FYNNEI.

This sequence originates from a man between 18 and 35 years old with Graves' hyperthyroidism. Material: blood. Recombination connected TRBV2 to TRBJ2-7, with the D gene not confidently named. The nucleotide sequence reads as follows: TGTGCCAGCAGTGTCAGGCAATTCTACGAGCAGTACTTC. It is translated as CASSVRQFYEQYF. Joined to the reference TRBV2 and TRBJ2-7 proteins, this CDR3 gives the full variable domain: EPEVTQTPSHQVTQMGQEVILRCVPISNHLYFYWYRQILGQKVEFLVSFYNNEISEKSEIFDDQFSVERPDGSNFTLKIRSTKLEDSAMYFCASSVRQFYEQYFGPGTRLTVT.